This record concerns one T cell receptor beta chain sequence. The V segment lost 0 bases and the J segment 4 bases; nucleotides outside the gene matches: 3. Per the germline V gene, CDR1 is GTSNPN and CDR2 is SVGIG (reference sequence). CDR3 size: 14 residues. Recent acute infections and vaccinations were absent in the healthy HIV-negative adult donors. These data belong to a study of shared clonotypes between healthy human individuals. Repertoires were generated with immunoSEQ multiplex PCR, while TCRdb's copy carries only in-frame clones and drops some. The table has a few million clones, more than 90% seen once; the top ten hold around 0.13%.

The receptor's source is a young man in good health. The J gene is TRBJ2-1, the V gene TRBV30; 7 bases fit TRBD2. The sequencing sample was made of naive CD4+ T cells sorted from blood. The subset: CD45RA+ positively selected. The CDR3 here is CAWSVRRGYNEQFF. CDR3 DNA: TGTGCCTGGAGTGTACGGCGGGGGTACAATGAGCAGTTCTTC.